These 6 T cell receptor beta chains share one sample of origin, sequenced in a study of Ad26.COV2.S vaccination and SARS-CoV-2 variants. Only in-frame clones appear in the TCRdb table, and some are missing; sequencing was by immunoSEQ multiplex PCR. The table lists about 350,000 clones, roughly 84% of them singletons. Treatment of the sample: about 20 received Ad26.COV2.S at low or high dose, single or two shots; about 5 received placebo; per-sample allocation not given. Following the first vaccine or placebo injection, samples were taken on day 63. This sample comprised peripheral blood, obtained in a trial of Ad26.COV2.S vaccine versus placebo. The source is a person between 18 and 60 years old who received the Ad26.COV2.S COVID-19 vaccine or a placebo.

In this sample, this clone turned up a few times. This chain uses TRBV27 with TRBJ1-1; D is perhaps TRBD1 (6 bases). Per germline, CDR1 MNHEY and CDR2 SMNVEV (reference sequence). CDR3 length: 13 amino acids. V was clipped by 2 bases and J by 6 bases, with 10 bases between them. CDR3: CASSLRDTPEAFF. The CDR3, as DNA: TGTGCCAGCAGTTTACGGGACACCCCTGAAGCTTTCTTT.

The chain has TRBV6-5 and TRBJ1-5, with 9 bases fitting TRBD1. V gave up 6 bases and J gave up 4 bases; unmatched junction bases: 4. CDR1 and CDR2 from the germline V gene are MNHEY and SVGAGI. The CDR3 is 14 amino acids. In DNA, the CDR3 is TGTGCCAGCAGGAAGGGACAGGGAAATCAGCCCCAGCATTTT. The encoded protein is CASRKGQGNQPQHF.

The chain uses TRBV5-1 and TRBJ2-5; the D gene is possibly TRBD1 (6 bases). With 2 bases removed from V and 2 bases from J, the gap between germline ends came to 16 bases. Germline-derived CDR1 and CDR2 are SGHRS and YFSETQ. The length of the CDR3 is 16 residues. For the CDR3, the DNA is TGCGCCAGCAGCTTCATACCCGGACAGTCACAAGAGACCCAGTACTTC. Its protein is CASSFIPGQSQETQYF.

V and J are TRBV11-3 and TRBJ2-2; maybe TRBD1 (6 bases). The V and J ends lost 5 bases and 3 bases respectively, with 13 bases between them. Germline assignment: CDR1 SGHNT and CDR2 YENEEA. The CDR3 has 15 amino acids. CDR3 protein: CASSPVQGYTGELFF. For the CDR3, the DNA is TGTGCCAGCAGCCCCGTACAGGGCTACACCGGGGAGCTGTTTTTT. Supplemented by reference TRBV11-3 and TRBJ2-2, the full variable domain reads EAGVVQSPRYKIIEKKQPVAFWCNPISGHNTLYWYLQNLGQGPELLIRYENEEAVDDSQLPKDRFSAERLKGVDSTLKIQPAELGDSAVYLCASSPVQGYTGELFFGEGSRLTVL.

The chain has TRBV18 and TRBJ1-3; D ambiguous. The ends were cut back, 3 bases at V and 0 bases at J, with 6 bases in the middle. Germline V CDR1 and CDR2: KGHSH, LQKENI. The CDR3 runs to 14 residues. The CDR3 DNA reads as TGTGCCAGCTCACCGGGAACCTCTGGAAACACCATATATTTT. Translating gives CASSPGTSGNTIYF.

The chain couples TRBV5-6 to TRBJ2-7, with D tentatively TRBD1 (5 bases). Germline V gene data show CDR1 as SGHDT and CDR2 as YYEEEE. This CDR3 is 15 amino acids long. With 3 bases removed from V and 3 bases from J, the gap between germline ends came to 16 bases. The CDR3 DNA reads as TGTGCCAGCAGCTCCATAGACAGAACTTACTACGAGCAGTACTTC. Amino acid sequence: CASSSIDRTYYEQYF.